The 9 T cell receptor beta chains below were found in one sample sequenced in a study of OX40 agonist ivuxolimab in advanced cancers. Generated by immunoSEQ multiplex PCR, the TCRdb table keeps only in-frame clones and is missing some. Here the sample spans fewer than 80,000 clones, 84% being singletons. Specimen: CD4+ or CD8+ T cells sorted from blood, collected in a trial of the OX40 agonist ivuxolimab. The receptors were gathered from an adult with an advanced solid tumor such as melanoma, head and neck, liver or kidney cancer.

This clone was counted once. The rearrangement uses TRBV13 and TRBJ1-6; 9 bases fit TRBD1. The CDR3 sequence is 15 residues long. Germline loops: CDR1 PRHDT, CDR2 FYEKMQ (reference sequence). The junction had 7 bases not matched to a gene; V was cut back by 2 bases and J by 11 bases. Here the CDR3 DNA reads TGTGCCAGCAGCTTATGGGGACAGGGTACTCCACCCCTCCACTTT. Translating it yields CASSLWGQGTPPLHF.

This sequence joins TRBV11-2 and TRBJ2-3; no definite D call. The V gene's germline CDR1 is SGHAT and CDR2 FQNNGV. The length of the CDR3 is 14 residues. The germline V and J ends were trimmed by 1 base and 3 bases, with 8 bases remaining between them. The CDR3 loop is CASSLGLVTDTQYF. The CDR3 coding sequence is TGTGCCAGCAGCTTAGGGCTAGTTACAGATACGCAGTATTTT.

The chain carries TRBV27 and TRBJ2-7; D remains ambiguous. This CDR3 contains 14 residues. CDR1 is MNHEY, CDR2 SMNVEV, per germline (reference sequence). The V gene lost 0 bases and the J gene lost 2 bases, with 8 bases spanning the gap. CDR3 sequence (DNA): TGTGCCAGCAGTTTATCGCGGCAGGCCTACGAGCAGTACTTC. The encoded protein is CASSLSRQAYEQYF.

A few counts support this clone. This chain joins TRBV28 and TRBJ1-6, with TRBD1 matching over 7 bases. Germline CDR1 MDHEN, CDR2 SYDVKM. Trimming removed 2 bases from V and 7 bases from J; junction bases left unmatched: 5. This CDR3 contains 15 residues. This CDR3 is CASSLADRENSPLHF. CDR3 DNA sequence: TGTGCCAGCAGTTTAGCCGACAGGGAGAATTCACCCCTCCACTTT. Combining the CDR3 with reference TRBV28 and TRBJ1-6 gives the whole variable domain DVKVTQSSRYLVKRTGEKVFLECVQDMDHENMFWYRQDPGLGLRLIYFSYDVKMKEKGDIPEGYSVSREKKERFSLILESASTNQTSMYLCASSLADRENSPLHFGNGTRLTVT.

The chain recombines TRBV7-2 with TRBJ1-6, with a weak D call TRBD1 (5 bases). The CDR3 consists of 16 residues. Deletions cut 4 bases from V and 6 bases from J, with 16 bases between. CDR1 and CDR2 from the germline V gene are SGHTA and FQGNSA. CDR3 in amino acids: CASSSNSLRGNSPLHF. The CDR3 DNA is TGTGCCAGCAGCTCAAACTCGCTAAGGGGTAATTCACCCCTCCACTTT.

J is TRBJ2-7 and V is TRBV7-9; weak D call: TRBD2 (6 bases). This CDR3 has 15 amino acids. The germline V gene has CDR1 SEHNR and CDR2 FQNEAQ (reference sequence). Between the trimmed V and J ends, which lost 2 bases and 2 bases, there was a span of 13 bases. CDR3 nucleotide sequence: TGTGCCAGCAGCTTAACGGGGGAGACCCCCTACGAGCAGTACTTC. It is translated as CASSLTGETPYEQYF.

This chain links TRBV27 with TRBJ2-1; 11 nucleotides align to TRBD2. Germline V gives CDR1 MNHEY, CDR2 SMNVEV (reference sequence). The V gene end was trimmed by 6 bases and the J gene end by 7 bases; junction bases not matched to a gene: 5. This CDR3 is built from 14 residues. The CDR3: CASRTSGRWNEQFF. DNA of the CDR3: TGTGCCAGCAGAACTAGCGGGAGATGGAATGAGCAGTTCTTC.

V gene TRBV7-2 combines with J gene TRBJ2-5; D remains unclear. This CDR3 spans 14 amino acids. Germline loops: CDR1 SGHTA, CDR2 FQGNSA. V was clipped by 5 bases and J by 0 bases, with 10 bases between them. Written as DNA, the CDR3 is TGTGCCAGCAGCCTCTACGCGTACCAAGAGACCCAGTACTTC. The encoded protein is CASSLYAYQETQYF.

The chain recombines TRBV4-3 with TRBJ2-4, with TRBD1 as a possible D gene (5 bases). Germline V CDR1 and CDR2: LGHNA, YSLEER. The ends were cut back, 1 base at V and 10 bases at J, with 11 bases in the middle. CDR3 size: 13 residues. Written as DNA, the CDR3 is TGCGCCAGCAGCCAAGGCAGGGATCAGATTCAGTACTTC. Translating gives CASSQGRDQIQYF.